Shown below are 27 T cell receptor beta chains from a single sample sequenced in a study of Ad26.COV2.S vaccination and SARS-CoV-2 variants. This table comes from immunoSEQ multiplex PCR, and its TCRdb copy is limited to in-frame clones, with some not included. The table has some 410,000 clones, 92% seen once; the top ten hold less than 2%. Stated treatment: around 19 received Ad26.COV2.S at low or high dose, single or two shots; several received placebo; per-sample allocation not given. On day 63 after the first injection, vaccine and placebo recipients gave samples. Sequences were derived from peripheral blood, sampled in a trial of Ad26.COV2.S vaccine versus placebo. These receptors were obtained from a person aged 18 to 65 who received the Ad26.COV2.S COVID-19 vaccine or a placebo.

The chain recombines TRBV19 with TRBJ1-5; 7 bases are a match to TRBD1. This CDR3 region has 15 residues. In germline, CDR1 is LNHDA, CDR2 SQIVND (reference sequence). V was clipped by 7 bases and J by 1 base; unmatched bases: 7. CDR3 DNA sequence: TGTGCCAGTATCAGAGACAGGGCGAGCAATCAGCCCCAGCATTTT. It translates to CASIRDRASNQPQHF. The complete variable domain, with remaining parts taken from reference TRBV19 and TRBJ1-5, reads DGGITQSPKYLFRKEGQNVTLSCEQNLNHDAMYWYRQDPGQGLRLIYYSQIVNDFQKGDIAEGYSVSREKKESFPLTVTSAQKNPTAFYLCASIRDRASNQPQHFGDGTRLSIL.

This chain links TRBV4-1 with TRBJ2-3; 15 bases map to TRBD2. Germline CDR1 is MGHRA and CDR2 is YSYEKL. This CDR3 is 18 amino acids long. Germline trimming cut 5 bases from V and 0 bases from J; bases unmatched to any gene: 6. The CDR3 DNA reads as TGCGCCAGCAGCTATGGGACTAGCGGGGGGCTTAGCACAGATACGCAGTATTTT. Protein: CASSYGTSGGLSTDTQYF.

CDR3 sequence: CASSWNSINTEAFF. The CDR3 bases are TGTGCCAGCAGCTGGAACAGCATCAACACTGAAGCTTTCTTT. The gene calls are TRBV9 and TRBJ1-1; D is unresolved. V was trimmed by 4 bases and J by 2 bases, leaving 12 bases between them. The CDR3 has 14 residues. Germline-derived CDR1 and CDR2 are SGDLS and YYNGEE. The variable domain in full, with the rest retrieved from reference TRBV9 and TRBJ1-1, is DSGVTQTPKHLITATGQRVTLRCSPRSGDLSVYWYQQSLDQGLQFLIQYYNGEERAKGNILERFSAQQFPDLHSELNLSSLELGDSALYFCASSWNSINTEAFFGQGTRLTVV.

The chain recombines TRBV6-5 with TRBJ1-6; D is uncertain. CDR3 length: 15 amino acids. Germline loops: CDR1 MNHEY, CDR2 SVGAGI. V was pared by 0 bases and J by 5 bases, with 8 bases between. CDR3 coding DNA: TGTGCCAGCAGTTACTCCCCGGAAAATAATTCACCCCTCCACTTT. Residues: CASSYSPENNSPLHF.

This CDR3 is CASSEKGFRGYTEAFF. Here the CDR3 DNA reads TGTGCCAGCAGTGAAAAGGGTTTTAGGGGTTACACTGAAGCTTTCTTT. The rearrangement joins TRBV2 to TRBJ1-1; D possibly corresponds to TRBD1 (5 bases). The CDR3 loop spans 16 amino acids. Germline CDR1 and CDR2: SNHLY and FYNNEI. Trimming stripped 2 bases from V and 3 bases from J, with 16 bases between.

The rearrangement links TRBV19 to TRBJ2-7; 7 bases fit TRBD1. V gave up 6 bases and J gave up 5 bases; unmatched junction bases: 10. The length of the CDR3 is 14 residues. Looked up from germline, CDR1 is LNHDA and CDR2 is SQIVND (reference sequence). CDR3 bases: TGTGCCAGTAGCCAATCCTGGACAGGAAACGAGCAGTACTTC. This sequence encodes CASSQSWTGNEQYF.

The count of this clone is one. This rearrangement joins TRBV9 to TRBJ1-1; 9 positions agree with TRBD1. CDR1 is SGDLS, CDR2 YYNGEE, per germline. The length of the CDR3 is 14 residues. The ends lost 2 bases at V and 5 bases at J; junction bases unmatched: 4. CDR3 nucleotides: TGTGCCAGCAGCGTTCAAGGACAGGGGACTGAAGCTTTCTTT. As protein: CASSVQGQGTEAFF.

The rearrangement joins TRBV19 to TRBJ2-5; TRBD1 might be the D (6 bases). Trimming shortened V by 6 bases and J by 2 bases, and 22 bases separated the two germline ends. CDR3 size: 17 residues. Germline V gene lookup returns CDR1 LNHDA and CDR2 SQIVND (reference sequence). The CDR3 DNA follows: TGTGCCAGTAGCCTCCGTGGACAGACCGCGGGTCAAGAGACCCAGTACTTC. Translating it yields CASSLRGQTAGQETQYF.

The chain carries TRBV7-8 and TRBJ2-7, with D uncertain. The CDR3 totals 13 residues. The V gene's germline CDR1 is SGHVS and CDR2 FQNEAQ. V lost 4 bases, J lost 1 base, and 8 bases lay in between. The CDR3 sequence is CASSSLSSYEQYF. The CDR3 DNA is TGTGCCAGCAGCTCCCTATCTTCCTACGAGCAGTACTTC.

The rearrangement uses TRBV18 and TRBJ2-6, with D perhaps TRBD1 (5 bases). The germline V gene has CDR1 KGHSH and CDR2 LQKENI. Trimming left V 4 bases short and J 0 bases short, with 10 bases between. This CDR3 contains 16 residues. This CDR3 is CASSQTGTSGANVLTF. The CDR3 DNA follows: TGTGCCAGCTCACAAACAGGTACCTCTGGGGCCAACGTCCTGACTTTC.

This clone was seen a single time. This chain joins TRBV7-8 and TRBJ1-2; D call uncertain. CDR1 and CDR2 from the germline V gene are SGHVS and FQNEAQ. CDR3 size: 15 residues. V lost 1 base to trimming and J lost 1 base, with 10 bases between them. In nucleotides, the CDR3 is TGTGCCAGCAGCTTAGGACACAACCTTAACTATGGCTACACCTTC. Protein: CASSLGHNLNYGYTF.

This clone was found once. The CDR3 coding sequence is TGTGCCAGCAGCTTGGGGGAAGAGACCCAGTACTTC. Its protein product is CASSLGEETQYF. The chain uses TRBV5-4 and TRBJ2-5; D gene unclear. V lost 0 bases and J lost 3, with 3 bases in between. This CDR3 has 12 residues. Germline V gene data show CDR1 as SGHNT and CDR2 as YYREEE (reference sequence).

The chain links TRBV6-2 or TRBV6-3 to TRBJ2-5; D is ambiguous. Trimming took 2 bases from V and 5 from J, leaving 9 bases between them. CDR3 size: 13 residues. Germline V lookup: CDR1 MNHEY, CDR2 SVGEGT. CDR3 sequence: CASSYIQVETQYF. DNA for the CDR3: TGTGCCAGCAGTTACATTCAGGTGGAGACCCAGTACTTC.

The chain joins TRBV18 to TRBJ1-3; tentatively, D is TRBD1 (5 bases). V gave up 5 bases and J gave up 4 bases, with 18 bases separating them. This CDR3 has 16 residues. Germline CDR1 and CDR2: KGHSH and LQKENI. CDR3 in amino acids: CASSTTESLAGNTIYF. The CDR3 DNA reads TGTGCCAGCTCAACGACAGAGTCTCTAGCCGGAAACACCATATATTTT.

The genes are TRBV12-3 or TRBV12-4 and TRBJ2-1; 8 nucleotides align to TRBD2. The ends lost 5 bases at V and 15 bases at J; junction bases unmatched: 6. This CDR3 spans 11 amino acids. This chain's CDR3 is CASSPGLVLFF. CDR3 nucleotides: TGTGCCAGCAGTCCGGGACTAGTGTTGTTCTTC.

A single count supports this clone. CDR3 region: CASSPLDTDTQYF. CDR3 sequence (DNA): TGTGCCAGCTCACCATTGGACACAGATACGCAGTATTTT. The chain has TRBV18 and TRBJ2-3; D is unclear. Trimming shortened V by 2 bases and J by 2 bases, and 5 bases separated the two germline ends. This CDR3 has 13 residues. Looked up from germline, CDR1 is KGHSH and CDR2 is LQKENI.

The chain combines TRBV19 with TRBJ2-1; D remains ambiguous. Trimming took 4 bases from V and 9 from J, leaving 19 bases between them. The CDR3 is made up of 15 amino acids. CDR1 is LNHDA and CDR2 is SQIVND in the germline V gene (reference sequence). CDR3 sequence reads: CASSKVVVSSGEQFF. In DNA, the CDR3 is TGTGCCAGTAGTAAGGTAGTTGTCTCATCGGGTGAGCAGTTCTTC.

The V call is TRBV3-1 (or the pseudogene TRBV3-2), the J call TRBJ2-2, with TRBD1 matching over 8 bases. V shed 4 bases and J 3 bases; nucleotides not matched to a gene: 13. CDR1 is LGHDT, CDR2 YNNKEL, per germline (reference sequence). The length of the CDR3 is 18 residues. The CDR3, as DNA: TGTGCCAGCAGCCTGGGCAGGGGGCGGGGAGTGGACACCGGGGAGCTGTTTTTT. Translating gives CASSLGRGRGVDTGELFF.

The chain couples TRBV5-5 to TRBJ2-1, with D perhaps TRBD1 or TRBD2 (5 bases each). Trimming removed 2 bases at V and 7 bases at J, with 10 bases between. The CDR3 has 13 amino acids. The V gene's germline CDR1 is SGHKS and CDR2 YYEKEE (reference sequence). The CDR3 DNA reads as TGTGCCAGCAGCTTTGGGGGTACGAATGAGCAGTTCTTC. As protein: CASSFGGTNEQFF.

The V and J genes are TRBV7-2 and TRBJ2-7, with no clear D. V shed 3 bases and J shed 7 bases, with 7 bases lying between them. This CDR3 comprises 11 residues. Germline loops: CDR1 SGHTA, CDR2 FQGNSA. The CDR3 reads CASSFFREQYF. The CDR3 region has the DNA TGTGCCAGCAGCTTCTTCCGGGAGCAGTACTTC.

This chain uses TRBV7-9 with TRBJ1-1; 9 bases are a match to TRBD1. Trimming cost V 1 base and J 6 bases; bases outside gene matches: 15. This CDR3 region has 18 residues. Looked up from germline, CDR1 is SEHNR and CDR2 is FQNEAQ (reference sequence). This CDR3 is CASSLGPTGTGLTPEAFF. For the CDR3, the DNA is TGTGCCAGCAGCTTAGGACCTACCGGGACAGGGTTGACTCCTGAAGCTTTCTTT.

V gene TRBV28 combines with J gene TRBJ2-7; no firm D call. The CDR3 covers 14 residues. The V and J ends lost 6 bases and 7 bases respectively, with 19 bases between them. Per germline, CDR1 MDHEN and CDR2 SYDVKM. CDR3 coding DNA: TGTGCCAGCAGCACTTCGCGGAAGACGTATGAGCAGTACTTC. Protein: CASSTSRKTYEQYF.

The chain couples TRBV10-1 to TRBJ2-1; possible D gene TRBD1, 5 bases. V lost 4 bases and J 5 bases, leaving 12 bases between the germline ends. The germline CDR1 and CDR2 sequences are WNHNN and SYGVQD (reference sequence). This CDR3 is 14 amino acids long. This chain's CDR3 is CASSGLTANNEQFF. Here the CDR3 DNA reads TGCGCCAGCAGTGGTTTGACAGCTAACAATGAGCAGTTCTTC.

The V call is TRBV28, the J call TRBJ2-5; no reliable D call. V lost 2 bases and J 4 bases, leaving 17 bases between the germline ends. There are 16 residues in the CDR3. Germline V gene sequence: CDR1 MDHEN, CDR2 SYDVKM. The CDR3 region is CASSLPGPARRETQYF. CDR3 DNA: TGTGCCAGCAGTTTACCCGGCCCTGCTAGGAGAGAGACCCAGTACTTC.

The chain recombines TRBV11-2 with TRBJ2-1; D may be TRBD1 (6 bases). Trimming took 4 bases from V and 6 from J, leaving 16 bases between them. Germline V gene data show CDR1 as SGHAT and CDR2 as FQNNGV. The CDR3 spans 15 residues. DNA of the CDR3: TGTGCCAGCAGCTACGACCCAGGGGATTCCAATGAGCAGTTCTTC. Translation: CASSYDPGDSNEQFF.

This sequence joins TRBV6-1 and TRBJ1-1, with D unclear. Deletions cut 2 bases from V and 8 bases from J, with 12 bases between. Germline-derived CDR1 and CDR2 are MNHNS and SASEGT. The CDR3 sequence is 13 residues long. The CDR3 coding sequence is TGTGCCAGCAGTGAAACGATGGCCGGAGAAGCTTTCTTT. Amino acids: CASSETMAGEAFF.

The chain carries TRBV10-2 and TRBJ1-5, with 10 bases matching TRBD1. There are 14 residues in the CDR3. Per the germline V gene, CDR1 is WSHSY and CDR2 is SAAADI. V lost 8 bases and J lost 3; bases outside the gene matches: 4. The CDR3 region has the DNA TGCGCCAGCCTGGACAGGGGGATCAATCAGCCCCAGCATTTT. It translates to CASLDRGINQPQHF.